The 15 T cell receptor beta chains below were found in one sample sequenced in a study of T cell responses to AZD1222 COVID-19 vaccine. The method was immunoSEQ multiplex PCR; TCRdb's version includes in-frame clones alone and lacks a portion of them. The sample shows 120,000 or so clones, around 89% of them seen only once. Material: peripheral blood, obtained on day 0 of AZD1222 vaccination. The receptors were sampled from an adult in good health.

J is TRBJ2-3 and V is TRBV19; 8 nucleotides match TRBD1. Losses at the gene ends were 3 bases for V and 4 bases for J; bases not matched to a gene: 9. CDR1 and CDR2 from the germline V gene are LNHDA and SQIVND (reference sequence). CDR3 length: 16 residues. The CDR3 here is CASSIGGRGRPDTQYF. CDR3 in DNA: TGTGCCAGTAGTATTGGTGGCAGGGGGCGCCCAGATACGCAGTATTTT.

The chain couples TRBV24-1 to TRBJ1-6; 9 bases match TRBD1. With V trimmed by 2 bases and J by 0 bases, 7 bases remained unmatched. The CDR3 length is 19 residues. Per germline, CDR1 KGHDR and CDR2 SFDVKD. CDR3 loop: CATSDSPGQGSSYNSPLHF. CDR3 coding DNA: TGTGCCACCAGTGATTCCCCTGGACAGGGGAGCTCCTATAATTCACCCCTCCACTTT.

This clone was found once. As DNA, the CDR3 is TGTGCCAGCAGCCTAAGGGGGGAGCAGTACTTC. Encoded protein: CASSLRGEQYF. V gene TRBV7-9 combines with J gene TRBJ2-7; maybe TRBD1 (6 bases). CDR1 SEHNR and CDR2 FQNEAQ come from the germline V gene (reference sequence). This CDR3 is built from 11 residues. The V and J ends lost 5 bases and 7 bases respectively, with 9 bases between them.

This clone was detected only once. This rearrangement joins TRBV11-3 to TRBJ1-1; 8 bases fit TRBD1. Germline CDR1 and CDR2: SGHNT and YENEEA. V shed 1 base and J 2 bases; nucleotides not matched to a gene: 3. This CDR3 region has 15 residues. CDR3 region: CASSLGQGANTEAFF. The CDR3, as DNA: TGTGCCAGCAGCTTAGGGCAGGGGGCCAACACTGAAGCTTTCTTT.

The J gene is TRBJ1-2, the V gene TRBV19; D unclear. The V gene's germline CDR1 is LNHDA and CDR2 SQIVND (reference sequence). Trimming shortened V by 7 bases and J by 4 bases, and 7 bases separated the two germline ends. The CDR3 runs 11 residues. CDR3 residues: CASMGIYGYTF. The CDR3 bases are TGTGCCAGTATGGGAATCTATGGCTACACCTTC.

CDR3 loop: CASKTGGNTEAFF. The DNA for the CDR3 is TGTGCCAGCAAAACAGGGGGCAATACTGAAGCTTTCTTT. The rearrangement joins TRBV2 to TRBJ1-1; 9 positions match TRBD1. CDR3 length equals 13 residues. Germline CDR1 and CDR2: SNHLY and FYNNEI. After removal of 7 bases from V and 5 bases from J, the junction contained 5 bases not matched to a gene. The entire variable domain, with the rest obtained from reference TRBV2 and TRBJ1-1, is as follows: EPEVTQTPSHQVTQMGQEVILRCVPISNHLYFYWYRQILGQKVEFLVSFYNNEISEKSEIFDDQFSVERPDGSNFTLKIRSTKLEDSAMYFCASKTGGNTEAFFGQGTRLTVV.

This rearrangement joins TRBV28 to TRBJ1-4; the D is unclear. Germline V gene sequence: CDR1 MDHEN, CDR2 SYDVKM. V lost 5 bases and J lost 5, with 15 bases in between. CDR3 length: 15 residues. The CDR3 nucleotides are TGTGCCAGCAGTAACCTCCTAGGGCTCAATGAAAAACTGTTTTTT. It translates to CASSNLLGLNEKLFF.

This clone was recorded a few times. CDR3 amino acids: CASGFYSVNTEAFF. The CDR3 DNA reads as TGTGCTAGTGGATTTTACTCAGTGAACACTGAAGCTTTCTTT. This chain connects TRBV12-5 to TRBJ1-1; D gene ambiguous. Germline values: CDR1 LGHNT, CDR2 FRNRAP. There are 14 residues in the CDR3. Trimming removed 6 bases from V and 0 bases from J, with 11 bases in between.

This clone was detected once. The V and J genes are TRBV6-5 and TRBJ1-5, with D possibly TRBD1 on 5 matching bases. The germline gives CDR1 MNHEY, CDR2 SVGAGI. V lost 6 bases to trimming and J lost 2 bases, with 14 bases between them. CDR3 length equals 15 residues. Here the CDR3 DNA reads TGTGCCAGCAGGCCCGACAGTGTTCGCAATCAGCCCCAGCATTTT. Protein product: CASRPDSVRNQPQHF.

The chain is built from TRBV7-2 and TRBJ2-3; the match to TRBD2 covers 10 bases. The CDR3 length is 16 residues. The V and J ends lost 3 bases and 0 bases, in that order; junction bases with no gene match: 3. In germline, CDR1 is SGHTA, CDR2 FQGNSA. CDR3 bases: TGTGCCAGCAGCTTTTCGACTAGCGGGAGCACAGATACGCAGTATTTT. Encoded protein: CASSFSTSGSTDTQYF.

The DNA for the CDR3 is TGTGCCAGTAGTAAGGCCGGGACTTCGGGCTCCTACGAGCAGTACTTC. It yields the protein CASSKAGTSGSYEQYF. This sequence joins TRBV19 and TRBJ2-7; TRBD2 might be the D (6 bases). CDR1 and CDR2 from the germline V gene are LNHDA and SQIVND (reference sequence). The CDR3 loop spans 16 amino acids. V shed 4 bases and J shed 0 bases, with 16 bases lying between them.

The rearrangement uses TRBV28 and TRBJ2-6; TRBD1 matches 8 bases. Trimming cost V 6 bases and J 0 bases; bases outside gene matches: 7. The CDR3 length is 17 residues. Germline V CDR1 and CDR2: MDHEN, SYDVKM. The CDR3: CASRSGTGDSGANVLTF. The CDR3 DNA follows: TGTGCCAGCAGGTCAGGGACAGGAGACTCTGGGGCCAACGTCCTGACTTTC.

CDR3 coding DNA: TGTGCCAGTTCCAAGAGTCTCGACAGATTAGTCTATGGCTACACCTTC. Encoded protein: CASSKSLDRLVYGYTF. The chain recombines TRBV5-6 with TRBJ1-2, with a possible D match to TRBD1 (5 bases). Trimming shortened V by 8 bases and J by 4 bases, and 24 bases separated the two germline ends. Germline V gene sequence: CDR1 SGHDT, CDR2 YYEEEE. This CDR3 has 16 residues.

The chain links TRBV2 to TRBJ1-1; D is uncertain. V was trimmed by 3 bases and J by 8 bases, leaving 7 bases between them. The germline gives CDR1 SNHLY, CDR2 FYNNEI. This CDR3 is 11 amino acids long. The CDR3 region has the DNA TGTGCCAGCAGTGATCTGTCCGAAGCTTTCTTT. Amino acids: CASSDLSEAFF.

The chain has TRBV5-4 and TRBJ2-7, with 9 bases aligning to TRBD1. Germline loops: CDR1 SGHNT, CDR2 YYREEE (reference sequence). The J segment lost 6 bases and the V segment lost 4 bases, leaving 11 bases of the junction unmatched. The CDR3 has 15 amino acids. The CDR3 reads CASSNGQGPAGEQYF. In DNA form, the CDR3 reads TGTGCCAGCAGCAACGGACAGGGGCCCGCTGGCGAGCAGTACTTC.